The 26 T cell receptor beta chains below were found in one sample sequenced in a study of blood T cell repertoires in COVID-19 (dated by TCRdb to 2019 to 2021). The library was made by the immunoSEQ multiplex PCR assay. What TCRdb holds here is the immuneACCESS table cut down to in-frame rearrangements. Part of the clones is not present; checked against another copy, under half of the missing clones reflect an unresolved V gene, and the others are unexplained. This sample is represented by 150,000 to 200,000 clones; about 86% of them were singletons. More than 6.5% of the sample belongs to the ten largest clones. Sequences were obtained from peripheral blood. The receptors were sampled from a woman older than 75 in a cohort sampled during active or convalescent COVID-19.

The rearrangement links TRBV25-1 to TRBJ1-2; maybe TRBD1 (6 bases). CDR3 size: 13 residues. Per the germline V gene, CDR1 is MGHDK and CDR2 is SYGVNS. Between the trimmed V and J ends, which lost 8 bases and 7 bases, there was a span of 17 bases. The CDR3 protein is CASQQGFRLGYTF. CDR3 sequence (DNA): TGTGCCAGCCAACAGGGTTTTCGGCTTGGCTACACCTTC.

V is TRBV5-1 and J is TRBJ1-1; maybe TRBD1 (6 bases). Germline lookup yields CDR1 SGHRS and CDR2 YFSETQ. The CDR3 has 15 residues. Deletions cut 4 bases from V and 1 base from J, with 14 bases between. CDR3 DNA sequence: TGCGCCAGCAGCCTGTGGACAGCAGAGAACACTGAAGCTTTCTTT. This gives the protein CASSLWTAENTEAFF. The complete variable domain, with remaining parts taken from reference TRBV5-1 and TRBJ1-1, reads KAGVTQTPRYLIKTRGQQVTLSCSPISGHRSVSWYQQTPGQGLQFLFEYFSETQRNKGNFPGRFSGRQFSNSRSEMNVSTLELGDSALYLCASSLWTAENTEAFFGQGTRLTVV.

The rearrangement joins TRBV14 to TRBJ1-2, with a tentative D call TRBD1 (5 bases). From germline, CDR1 is SGHDN and CDR2 FVKESK. The ends were cut back, 3 bases at V and 0 bases at J, with 14 bases in the middle. This CDR3 has 16 amino acids. CDR3 residues: CASSQQLTDSNYGYTF. Written as DNA, the CDR3 is TGTGCCAGCAGCCAGCAATTGACAGACTCTAACTATGGCTACACCTTC. The entire variable domain, with the rest obtained from reference TRBV14 and TRBJ1-2, is as follows: EAGVTQFPSHSVIEKGQTVTLRCDPISGHDNLYWYRRVMGKEIKFLLHFVKESKQDESGMPNNRFLAERTGGTYSTLKVQPAELEDSGVYFCASSQQLTDSNYGYTFGSGTRLTVV.

V and J are TRBV2 and TRBJ1-1; 10 bases match TRBD1. This CDR3 has 14 residues. The germline V gene has CDR1 SNHLY and CDR2 FYNNEI. After removal of 6 bases from V and 4 bases from J, the junction contained 5 bases not matched to a gene. The CDR3 spells CASRGGQGITEAFF. The CDR3 DNA reads as TGTGCCAGCAGGGGGGGACAGGGGATCACTGAAGCTTTCTTT.

The chain links TRBV6-1 to TRBJ1-2; TRBD1 might be the D (5 bases). The CDR3 spans 14 residues. V was pared by 1 base and J by 6 bases, with 12 bases between. Germline V gives CDR1 MNHNS, CDR2 SASEGT. DNA for the CDR3: TGTGCCAGCAGTGAAGGGAGGGGACGGGATGGCTACACCTTC. This sequence encodes CASSEGRGRDGYTF.

The rearrangement uses TRBV30 and TRBJ1-5, with 8 bases fitting TRBD1. The length of the CDR3 is 12 residues. CDR1 and CDR2 (germline): GTSNPN, SVGIG (reference sequence). J gave up 4 bases and V 5 bases, and 1 base lay outside the gene matches. CDR3 sequence reads: CAWQGANQPQHF. The CDR3 DNA reads TGTGCCTGGCAGGGGGCAAATCAGCCCCAGCATTTT.

The chain uses TRBV5-4 and TRBJ2-4; TRBD1 might be the D (6 bases). Per germline, CDR1 SGHNT and CDR2 YYREEE (reference sequence). Trimming cost V 0 bases and J 0 bases, with 19 bases left between them. CDR3 length: 19 residues. Here the CDR3 DNA reads TGTGCCAGCAGCTTGGCGACAGGCGACCGGATATTAGCCAAAAACATTCAGTACTTC. This codes for CASSLATGDRILAKNIQYF.

The CDR3 sequence: CASSLASGRLNEQFF. DNA of the CDR3: TGTGCCAGCAGCTTAGCTAGCGGGAGATTGAATGAGCAGTTCTTC. The rearrangement links TRBV13 to TRBJ2-1, with TRBD2 identical over 10 bases. Germline V lookup: CDR1 PRHDT, CDR2 FYEKMQ (reference sequence). V lost 1 base and J lost 7; bases outside the gene matches: 4. The CDR3 is 15 residues long. Based on the CDR3 plus reference TRBV13 and TRBJ2-1, the full variable domain is AAGVIQSPRHLIKEKRETATLKCYPIPRHDTVYWYQQGPGQDPQFLISFYEKMQSDKGSIPDRFSAQQFSDYHSELNMSSLELGDSALYFCASSLASGRLNEQFFGPGTRLTVL.

This chain links TRBV7-9 with TRBJ2-1; TRBD2 might be the D (6 bases). The CDR3 runs 15 residues. Germline assignment: CDR1 SEHNR and CDR2 FQNEAQ (reference sequence). The V end was cut by 5 bases, the J end by 2 bases, with 13 bases between. The CDR3 is CASSPRRGAYNEQFF. In DNA, the CDR3 is TGTGCCAGCAGCCCTAGGCGGGGCGCCTACAATGAGCAGTTCTTC.

This sequence joins TRBV6-5 and TRBJ2-1, with TRBD2 identical over 7 bases. V lost 5 bases and J lost 10; bases outside the gene matches: 14. The CDR3 has 15 residues. Germline V gene sequence: CDR1 MNHEY, CDR2 SVGAGI. This chain's CDR3 is CASSPDPGRAGEQFF. The CDR3 DNA sequence: TGTGCCAGCAGTCCCGATCCGGGGAGGGCCGGAGAGCAGTTCTTC.

In this sample, this clone turned up once. This chain connects TRBV6-2 or TRBV6-3 to TRBJ2-1, with a possible D match to TRBD1 (6 bases). CDR3 length equals 14 residues. Germline values: CDR1 MNHEY, CDR2 SVGEGT. Trimming removed 6 bases at V and 6 bases at J, with 15 bases between. In DNA form, the CDR3 reads TGTGCCAGCAGCATCAACAGGGTAGCCAATGAGCAGTTCTTC. This gives the protein CASSINRVANEQFF.

V gene TRBV2 combines with J gene TRBJ1-2; 9 nucleotides agree with TRBD1. The CDR3 spans 15 residues. Per the germline V gene, CDR1 is SNHLY and CDR2 is FYNNEI. Trimming removed 6 bases from V and 5 bases from J; junction bases left unmatched: 10. CDR3 nucleotide sequence: TGTGCCAGCAGGCTTACACCGGGACAGGGTTATGGCTACACCTTC. Its translation: CASRLTPGQGYGYTF.

The CDR3 DNA reads TGTGCCAGCAGCTTAGATCAGGGATTCCCTCTTTATGGCTACACCTTC. This codes for CASSLDQGFPLYGYTF. This rearrangement joins TRBV13 to TRBJ1-2; D is possibly TRBD1 (5 bases). Trimming removed 1 base at V and 5 bases at J, with 17 bases between. This CDR3 region has 16 residues. Germline V gene lookup returns CDR1 PRHDT and CDR2 FYEKMQ (reference sequence).

V usage is TRBV2 and J usage is TRBJ2-3, with 9 bases that match TRBD2. From germline, CDR1 is SNHLY and CDR2 FYNNEI. This CDR3 has 16 amino acids. With V trimmed by 3 bases and J by 2 bases, 6 bases remained unmatched. The CDR3 bases are TGTGCCAGCAGTGATGGCAGCGGGAGGTTCACAGATACGCAGTATTTT. The encoded protein is CASSDGSGRFTDTQYF.

The J gene is TRBJ1-3, the V gene TRBV4-1, with D possibly matching TRBD1 (6 bases). Germline CDR1 reads MGHRA; CDR2 reads YSYEKL. The CDR3 has 18 residues. Deletions cut 0 bases from V and 0 bases from J, with 15 bases between. CDR3 amino acids: CASSQEGRGRSSGNTIYF. The CDR3 DNA sequence: TGCGCCAGCAGCCAAGAAGGCAGGGGACGGAGCTCTGGAAACACCATATATTTT.

This clone was picked up one time. The chain uses TRBV30 and TRBJ1-4; 7 nucleotides match TRBD1. The germline V gene encodes CDR1 GTSNPN and CDR2 SVGIG (reference sequence). The CDR3 runs to 15 residues. V lost 6 bases to trimming and J lost 7 bases; unmatched junction nucleotides: 14. The DNA of the CDR3 is TGTGCCTGCGAACAACACAGGGGTATAGTTGAAAAACTGTTTTTT. Protein: CACEQHRGIVEKLFF.

The chain joins TRBV27 to TRBJ1-2; 7 nucleotides agree with TRBD1. Germline CDR1 reads MNHEY; CDR2 reads SMNVEV (reference sequence). Unmatched junction bases numbered 4, after V lost 3 bases and J lost 0 bases. CDR3 length: 15 amino acids. CDR3 sequence reads: CASSLGQGANYGYTF. The CDR3, as DNA: TGTGCCAGCAGTTTGGGGCAGGGGGCTAACTATGGCTACACCTTC.

The V call is TRBV11-2, the J call TRBJ1-1; TRBD1 agrees at 7 bases. The germline V gene encodes CDR1 SGHAT and CDR2 FQNNGV. The CDR3 consists of 13 residues. The junction had 5 bases not matched to a gene; V was cut back by 5 bases and J by 5 bases. The CDR3 nucleotides are TGTGCCAGCAGCCTACAGGGGCAGACTGAAGCTTTCTTT. Translated: CASSLQGQTEAFF.

The V and J genes are TRBV6-5 and TRBJ1-2; no clear D gene. The germline CDR1 and CDR2 sequences are MNHEY and SVGAGI. V shed 7 bases and J shed 5 bases, with 20 bases lying between them. This CDR3 contains 15 residues. CDR3 bases: TGTGCCAGCACCCCGGGAGGGCGAGGCATATATGGCTACACCTTC. Translating it yields CASTPGGRGIYGYTF.

V gene TRBV6-5 combines with J gene TRBJ2-2, with D possibly being TRBD2 (6 bases). The CDR3 loop spans 14 amino acids. Per the germline V gene, CDR1 is MNHEY and CDR2 is SVGAGI. Trimming stripped 7 bases from V and 4 bases from J, with 13 bases between. The chain's CDR3 is CASTSGVATGELFF. As DNA, the CDR3 is TGTGCCAGCACATCGGGAGTAGCCACCGGGGAGCTGTTTTTT.

This clone was counted between two and nine times. The chain recombines TRBV5-6 with TRBJ2-5; 8 bases match TRBD1. V lost 4 bases to trimming and J lost 7 bases; unmatched junction nucleotides: 12. This CDR3 has 15 residues. Germline lookup yields CDR1 SGHDT and CDR2 YYEEEE. CDR3 loop: CASSADRVVLGTQYF. The CDR3 DNA follows: TGTGCCAGCAGCGCGGACAGGGTGGTGTTAGGGACCCAGTACTTC. Combining the CDR3 with reference TRBV5-6 and TRBJ2-5 gives the whole variable domain DAGVTQSPTHLIKTRGQQVTLRCSPKSGHDTVSWYQQALGQGPQFIFQYYEEEERQRGNFPDRFSGHQFPNYSSELNVNALLLGDSALYLCASSADRVVLGTQYFGPGTRLLVL.

The chain couples TRBV28 to TRBJ1-3, with 8 bases that match TRBD1. This CDR3 is 15 amino acids long. Germline CDR1 reads MDHEN; CDR2 reads SYDVKM. V shed 9 bases and J 0 bases; nucleotides not matched to a gene: 7. CDR3 coding DNA: TGTGCCAGTGGTCAGGGGGCCCCCTCTGGAAACACCATATATTTT. This gives the protein CASGQGAPSGNTIYF.

The chain uses TRBV28 and TRBJ2-1; D might be TRBD2 (6 bases). This CDR3 is 20 amino acids long. CDR1 MDHEN and CDR2 SYDVKM come from the germline V gene. Trimming left V 6 bases short and J 2 bases short, with 29 bases between. The CDR3 loop is CASRNQRVSSPRQTYNEQFF. For the CDR3, the DNA is TGTGCCAGCAGAAACCAGCGGGTCTCCTCCCCCAGGCAGACCTACAATGAGCAGTTCTTC.

The chain carries TRBV11-3 and TRBJ1-2, with 8 nucleotides matching TRBD1. Germline values: CDR1 SGHNT, CDR2 YENEEA. CDR3 length equals 14 residues. The V and J ends lost 8 bases and 4 bases, in that order; junction bases with no gene match: 9. CDR3 in amino acids: CASAPGQGGYGYTF. Here the CDR3 DNA reads TGTGCCAGCGCTCCCGGACAGGGAGGCTATGGCTACACCTTC.

V and J are TRBV6-2 or TRBV6-3 and TRBJ2-7; 10 bases line up with TRBD1. Germline CDR1 MNHEY, CDR2 SVGEGT. CDR3 length equals 14 residues. The junction had 0 bases not matched to a gene; V was cut back by 1 base and J by 3 bases. CDR3 amino acids: CASSYWTGGYEQYF. CDR3 nucleotide sequence: TGTGCCAGCAGTTACTGGACAGGGGGCTACGAGCAGTACTTC.

This clone has a single count. The chain has TRBV6-2 or TRBV6-3 and TRBJ2-7; no reliable D call. The germline V gene has CDR1 MNHEY and CDR2 SVGEGT. V shed 2 bases and J shed 1 base, with 3 bases lying between them. The CDR3 consists of 12 residues. CDR3: CASSYVSYEQYF. CDR3 bases: TGTGCCAGCAGTTACGTATCCTACGAGCAGTACTTC.